Listed below are T cell receptor beta chains from one sample, sequenced in a study of technical replicates of blood from several donors. Sequencing used immunoSEQ multiplex PCR; TCRdb keeps in-frame clones, though not all of them. Of around 72,000 clones in the sample, about 91% were seen once. The material sequenced was T cells isolated from PBMCs. These receptors all stem from a human donor in good health. The CDR3 runs from the conserved cysteine through the conserved F or W. The order of the fields is V gene, J gene, D gene, CDR3 protein. D genes are given only for firm matches.

V: TRBV9; J: TRBJ2-1; D: NA; CDR3: CASSVEGRPYNEQFF
V: TRBV29-1; J: TRBJ1-4; D: NA; CDR3: CSVGRGLDNEKLFF
V: TRBV7-3; J: TRBJ2-3; D: NA; CDR3: CASSSPGADTQYF
V: TRBV10-3; J: TRBJ2-2; D: NA; CDR3: CAISERLAENTGELFF
V: TRBV5-1; J: TRBJ1-1; D: NA; CDR3: CASSLDITTEAFF
V: TRBV9; J: TRBJ2-2; D: TRBD2; CDR3: CASSDPEREGRGRDGELFF
V: TRBV7-2; J: TRBJ2-7; D: TRBD2; CDR3: CASSPRLAGAYEQYF
V: TRBV23-1; J: TRBJ2-1; D: NA; CDR3: CASSQLIAPSSYNEQFF
V: TRBV7-9; J: TRBJ2-1; D: TRBD1; CDR3: CASSMTGDNEQFF
V: TRBV29-1; J: TRBJ2-1; D: TRBD2; CDR3: CSVAGLAGVLGYNEQFF
V: TRBV2; J: TRBJ2-2; D: NA; CDR3: CASSQSRVQAGELFF
V: TRBV5-1; J: TRBJ2-3; D: NA; CDR3: CASSLARDTQYF
V: TRBV18; J: TRBJ1-5; D: NA; CDR3: CASSARNREIEEPQHF
V: TRBV7-2; J: TRBJ2-7; D: TRBD2; CDR3: CASSLAGLKLAGVSLEQYF
V: TRBV30; J: TRBJ1-5; D: TRBD1; CDR3: CAWSLGQGASGNQPQHF
V: TRBV4-3; J: TRBJ2-3; D: NA; CDR3: CASSQGVGGAIDSTDTQYF
V: TRBV30; J: TRBJ1-1; D: NA; CDR3: CAWSVAAWEAFF
V: TRBV4-2; J: TRBJ1-5; D: NA; CDR3: CASSQDGTGYSNQPQHF
V: TRBV19; J: TRBJ2-1; D: TRBD2; CDR3: CASSIVAGPEQFF
V: TRBV6-6; J: TRBJ1-5; D: TRBD1; CDR3: CASSKTGPDQPQHF
V: TRBV5-6; J: TRBJ2-7; D: TRBD2; CDR3: CASSSGTSLPYEQYF
V: TRBV29-1; J: TRBJ2-7; D: TRBD2; CDR3: CSVEGGTYEQYF
V: TRBV4-1; J: TRBJ1-1; D: TRBD1; CDR3: CASSQPRDRGSGGTEAFF
V: TRBV29-1; J: TRBJ1-2; D: NA; CDR3: CSVETNYGYTF
V: TRBV18; J: TRBJ2-7; D: TRBD1; CDR3: CASSPPSGQGSYEQYF
V: TRBV12-5; J: TRBJ1-1; D: NA; CDR3: CASGQGHTEAFF
V: TRBV29-1; J: TRBJ2-7; D: NA; CDR3: CSVHLQGKSNEQYF
V: TRBV7-9; J: TRBJ2-3; D: TRBD2; CDR3: CASSRTKAREAGTDTQYF
V: TRBV4-3; J: TRBJ1-1; D: NA; CDR3: CASSQEVGLNTEAFF
V: TRBV28; J: TRBJ1-2; D: TRBD1; CDR3: CASSSEDRVHGYTF
V: TRBV7-2; J: TRBJ2-3; D: NA; CDR3: CASSFIMVAESLGTDTQYF
V: TRBV7-3; J: TRBJ2-1; D: NA; CDR3: CASSLGLLGSYNEQFF
V: TRBV13; J: TRBJ1-2; D: TRBD1; CDR3: CASSVAGGYGYTF
V: TRBV2; J: TRBJ1-2; D: NA; CDR3: CASSPDSNYGYTF
V: TRBV30; J: TRBJ1-1; D: TRBD1; CDR3: CALPETGGRTEAFF
V: TRBV19; J: TRBJ2-7; D: NA; CDR3: CASSIGRPYEQYF
V: TRBV18; J: TRBJ2-1; D: TRBD2; CDR3: CASSPREAPSSGIEQFF
V: TRBV7-2; J: TRBJ2-1; D: TRBD2; CDR3: CASSLEGRGEQFF
V: TRBV13; J: TRBJ2-1; D: NA; CDR3: CASRGLHEQFF
V: TRBV5-4; J: TRBJ2-3; D: NA; CDR3: CASSLSSTDTQYF
V: TRBV9; J: TRBJ2-7; D: TRBD1; CDR3: CASSGHRDRINYEQYF
V: TRBV23-1; J: TRBJ2-7; D: NA; CDR3: CASIEERILYEQYF
V: TRBV7-8; J: TRBJ1-4; D: NA; CDR3: CASSTGRVIGEKLFF
V: TRBV29-1; J: TRBJ2-5; D: TRBD1; CDR3: CSVERTGATQYF
V: TRBV9; J: TRBJ2-2; D: NA; CDR3: CASSVEGAPTGELFF
V: TRBV6-5; J: TRBJ2-7; D: NA; CDR3: CASSLETSSSYEQYF
V: TRBV5-6; J: TRBJ1-4; D: TRBD1; CDR3: CASSPTGTNEKLFF
V: TRBV7-2; J: TRBJ2-2; D: TRBD1; CDR3: CASSPDRLTGELFF
V: TRBV27; J: TRBJ1-2; D: NA; CDR3: CASSLSEDRGYTF
V: TRBV20-1; J: TRBJ2-7; D: TRBD2; CDR3: CKGGDSYEQYF
V: TRBV27; J: TRBJ2-1; D: NA; CDR3: CASSLGPNRDGDNEQFF
V: TRBV29-1; J: TRBJ2-1; D: NA; CDR3: CSAMSGDLYNEQFF
V: TRBV10-1; J: TRBJ2-3; D: NA; CDR3: CASSESLVSEQYF
V: TRBV9; J: TRBJ2-1; D: TRBD2; CDR3: CASSVRRDVQLAETYNEQFF
V: TRBV30; J: TRBJ2-1; D: NA; CDR3: CACTTEPTEQFF
V: TRBV9; J: TRBJ2-5; D: TRBD2; CDR3: CASSDSGRLETQYF
V: TRBV11-2; J: TRBJ2-1; D: NA; CDR3: CASSLGHINEQFF